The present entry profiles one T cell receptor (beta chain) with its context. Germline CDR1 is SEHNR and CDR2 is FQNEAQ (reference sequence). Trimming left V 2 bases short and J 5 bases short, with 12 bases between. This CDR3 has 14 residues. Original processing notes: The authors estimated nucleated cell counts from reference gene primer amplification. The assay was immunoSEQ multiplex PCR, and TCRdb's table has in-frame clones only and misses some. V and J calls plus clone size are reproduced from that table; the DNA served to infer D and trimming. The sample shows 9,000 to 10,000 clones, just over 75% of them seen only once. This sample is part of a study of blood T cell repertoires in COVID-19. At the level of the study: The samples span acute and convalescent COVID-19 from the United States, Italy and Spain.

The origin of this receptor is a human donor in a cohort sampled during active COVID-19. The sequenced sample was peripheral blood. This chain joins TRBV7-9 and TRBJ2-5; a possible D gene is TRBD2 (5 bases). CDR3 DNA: TGTGCCAGCAGCTTATATGAGGGTACGGAGACCCAGTACTTC. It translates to CASSLYEGTETQYF.